The 32 T cell receptor beta chains given below trace back to one sample, sequenced in a study of cytomegalovirus exposure and HLA in healthy donors. The primer mix had 60 Vbeta and 13 Jbeta primers. The repertoire was sequenced with immunoSEQ multiplex PCR; TCRdb's copy has only in-frame clones and lacks some. The data show approximately 70,000 clones, around 80% seen once. Sequencing was done on a sample of PBMCs. The receptors originated from a middle-aged man in good health and CMV-seronegative.

The chain joins TRBV2 to TRBJ1-4; 7 nucleotides match TRBD1. This CDR3 has 14 residues. Germline lookup yields CDR1 SNHLY and CDR2 FYNNEI. Germline trimming cut 4 bases from V and 8 bases from J; bases unmatched to any gene: 7. CDR3 in DNA: TGTGCCAGCAGTGTCGGGACAGTAAGCGAAAAACTGTTTTTT. Translating gives CASSVGTVSEKLFF.

The chain couples TRBV7-9 to TRBJ2-1; 12 bases fit TRBD2. This CDR3 comprises 16 residues. CDR1 is SEHNR, CDR2 FQNEAQ, per germline (reference sequence). V trimming: 2 bases; J trimming: 4 bases; junction bases outside the gene matches: 3. This CDR3 is CASSLTGLAGYNEQFF. DNA for the CDR3: TGTGCCAGCAGCTTAACGGGACTAGCGGGTTACAATGAGCAGTTCTTC. Complete variable domain (other parts from reference TRBV7-9 and TRBJ2-1): DTGVSQNPRHKITKRGQNVTFRCDPISEHNRLYWYRQTLGQGPEFLTYFQNEAQLEKSRLLSDRFSAERPKGSFSTLEIQRTEQGDSAMYLCASSLTGLAGYNEQFFGPGTRLTVL.

The chain carries TRBV11-2 and TRBJ1-1; 9 nucleotides align to TRBD1. The CDR3 consists of 15 residues. CDR1 is SGHAT, CDR2 FQNNGV, per germline. Trimming at V came to 4 bases and at J to 6 bases, leaving 9 bases not matched to a gene. Here the CDR3 DNA reads TGTGCCAGCAGCTACACCTTGAGACAGGGGGCTGAAGCTTTCTTT. Residues: CASSYTLRQGAEAFF.

Of note for this clone: Other DNA sequences in the same sample also yield this CDR3. The chain links TRBV5-4 to TRBJ2-5, with 9 bases matching TRBD2. Germline CDR1 reads SGHNT; CDR2 reads YYREEE (reference sequence). This CDR3 is built from 15 residues. Trimming cost V 4 bases and J 2 bases; bases outside gene matches: 6. CDR3 DNA: TGTGCCAGCAGCCTACCGCGGGGGGGGCAAGAGACCCAGTACTTC. It is translated as CASSLPRGGQETQYF.

The chain combines TRBV14 with TRBJ2-7, with TRBD1 matching over 11 bases. The CDR3 length is 24 residues. V gave up 2 bases and J gave up 0 bases; unmatched junction bases: 27. Germline CDR1 and CDR2: SGHDN and FVKESK. The CDR3 is CASSQTLRWGRDRGNPETSYEQYF. In DNA, the CDR3 is TGTGCCAGCAGCCAAACTCTCCGTTGGGGCCGGGACAGGGGGAACCCTGAAACCTCCTACGAGCAGTACTTC.

The genes are TRBV5-1 and TRBJ2-7; D perhaps matches TRBD2 (5 bases). Between the trimmed V and J ends, which lost 0 bases and 0 bases, there was a span of 10 bases. The CDR3 runs to 15 residues. The germline V gene encodes CDR1 SGHRS and CDR2 YFSETQ. As DNA, the CDR3 is TGCGCCAGCAGCTTGGGCGGTACTAGCTCCTACGAGCAGTACTTC. It specifies CASSLGGTSSYEQYF.

This sequence joins TRBV5-6 and TRBJ2-5; TRBD2 aligns across 9 bases. With V trimmed by 0 bases and J by 0 bases, 3 bases remained unmatched. The CDR3 extends over 16 amino acids. From germline, CDR1 is SGHDT and CDR2 YYEEEE. The CDR3 loop reads CASSLVSGGYQETQYF. CDR3 bases: TGTGCCAGCAGCTTGGTTAGCGGGGGATACCAAGAGACCCAGTACTTC.

The rearrangement links TRBV2 to TRBJ2-2; 7 bases agree with TRBD2. The CDR3 spans 14 residues. V was pared by 6 bases and J by 4 bases, with 5 bases of the junction left unmatched. Germline loops: CDR1 SNHLY, CDR2 FYNNEI. The chain's CDR3 is CASRGTGGTGELFF. Here the CDR3 DNA reads TGTGCCAGCAGGGGGACGGGGGGCACCGGGGAGCTGTTTTTT.

The rearrangement uses TRBV5-1 and TRBJ2-5; 9 bases are shared with TRBD2. This CDR3 region has 16 residues. J gave up 5 bases and V 0 bases, and 8 bases lay outside the gene matches. Germline CDR1 is SGHRS and CDR2 is YFSETQ. The CDR3 spells CASSLAGLAFRETQYF. DNA for the CDR3: TGCGCCAGCAGCTTGGCAGGACTAGCGTTCCGTGAGACCCAGTACTTC.

The V call is TRBV28, the J call TRBJ1-2; weak D call: TRBD1 (6 bases). In germline, CDR1 is MDHEN, CDR2 SYDVKM. This CDR3 contains 13 residues. With 5 bases removed from V and 4 bases from J, the gap between germline ends came to 11 bases. The CDR3 DNA follows: TGTGCCAGCAGTGCCCCAGGGGCCTATGGCTACACCTTC. Protein sequence: CASSAPGAYGYTF.

Only a few counts were recorded for this clone. The chain recombines TRBV4-1 with TRBJ1-1; 8 nucleotides align to TRBD1. CDR3 size: 15 residues. The ends lost 4 bases at V and 3 bases at J; junction bases unmatched: 7. The germline V gene encodes CDR1 MGHRA and CDR2 YSYEKL. The CDR3 sequence: CASSRQGAGDTEAFF. The CDR3 DNA follows: TGCGCCAGCAGCCGGCAGGGGGCTGGGGACACTGAAGCTTTCTTT.

This clone has only a few counts. The chain couples TRBV4-1 to TRBJ1-1; D gene uncertain. Between the trimmed V and J ends, which lost 1 base and 11 bases, there was a span of 17 bases. Germline V gene lookup returns CDR1 MGHRA and CDR2 YSYEKL. The length of the CDR3 is 14 residues. The CDR3, as DNA: TGCGCCAGCAGCCAAGGGGGAGCGTCAGACGAGGCTTTCTTT. Its protein is CASSQGGASDEAFF.

This chain uses TRBV4-1 with TRBJ1-2; tentative D call: TRBD1 (5 bases). Germline V gives CDR1 MGHRA, CDR2 YSYEKL. The CDR3 spans 16 residues. The V and J ends lost 5 bases and 0 bases respectively, with 16 bases between them. CDR3 sequence reads: CASSKGVIQANYGYTF. The CDR3 nucleotides are TGCGCCAGCAGCAAGGGCGTAATACAGGCTAACTATGGCTACACCTTC.

This sequence joins TRBV18 and TRBJ1-1; tentative D call: TRBD1 (5 bases). Trimming stripped 1 base from V and 7 bases from J, with 10 bases between. CDR1 and CDR2 from the germline V gene are KGHSH and LQKENI. This CDR3 has 13 residues. The CDR3 DNA reads TGTGCCAGCTCACCACGGACACGGGTTGAAGCTTTCTTT. This codes for CASSPRTRVEAFF.

The chain links TRBV7-8 to TRBJ1-5; possibly TRBD1 for D (6 bases). The germline gives CDR1 SGHVS, CDR2 FQNEAQ. This CDR3 is built from 19 residues. Trimming left V 4 bases short and J 1 base short, with 23 bases between. CDR3 nucleotide sequence: TGTGCCAGCAGCTCCGAAGATCCCAGGGGAGCAGCCAGCAATCAGCCCCAGCATTTT. Translated, it gives CASSSEDPRGAASNQPQHF.

The chain recombines TRBV6-5 with TRBJ2-1; 13 bases align to TRBD2. Germline CDR1 MNHEY, CDR2 SVGAGI. The CDR3 extends over 15 amino acids. V trimming: 5 bases; J trimming: 7 bases; junction bases outside the gene matches: 5. The CDR3 nucleotides are TGTGCCAGCAGTCCCGGGACTAGCGGGAAGAATGAGCAGTTCTTC. Amino acids: CASSPGTSGKNEQFF.

This clone was observed a handful of times. The chain recombines TRBV7-8 with TRBJ1-5; no firm D call. Germline V gene sequence: CDR1 SGHVS, CDR2 FQNEAQ. This CDR3 is built from 16 residues. Trimming left V 1 base short and J 0 bases short, with 10 bases between. CDR3: CASSLGYSYSNQPQHF. CDR3 sequence (DNA): TGTGCCAGCAGCTTAGGGTATAGCTATAGCAATCAGCCCCAGCATTTT.

This rearrangement joins TRBV5-1 to TRBJ1-4, with no clear D. Germline lookup yields CDR1 SGHRS and CDR2 YFSETQ. Trimming pared 2 bases from V and 0 bases from J, leaving 5 bases between. The CDR3 runs to 14 residues. For the CDR3, the DNA is TGCGCCAGCAGCTTTAGCGCAACTAATGAAAAACTGTTTTTT. Translation gives CASSFSATNEKLFF.

This chain uses TRBV28 with TRBJ2-7; 7 nucleotides align to TRBD1. Germline loops: CDR1 MDHEN, CDR2 SYDVKM. The CDR3 has 13 residues. J gave up 7 bases and V 4 bases, and 7 bases lay outside the gene matches. CDR3 in DNA: TGTGCCAGCAGTTACCAGACAGGGCTAGAGCAGTACTTC. This codes for CASSYQTGLEQYF.

V usage is TRBV28 and J usage is TRBJ2-5, with D tentatively TRBD1 (6 bases). CDR1 is MDHEN, CDR2 SYDVKM, per germline. V was shortened by 0 bases and J by 3 bases, with 8 bases between the two germline ends. The length of the CDR3 is 14 residues. CDR3 sequence reads: CASSLWDSKETQYF. The CDR3 coding sequence is TGTGCCAGCAGTTTATGGGACAGTAAAGAGACCCAGTACTTC.

V usage is TRBV10-3 and J usage is TRBJ2-3; TRBD2 aligns across 15 bases. Germline V lookup: CDR1 ENHRY, CDR2 SYGVKD. The CDR3 length is 18 residues. V lost 6 bases to trimming and J lost 1 base; unmatched junction nucleotides: 8. The CDR3 loop is CAIRPGLAGGLRTDTQYF. The CDR3 DNA follows: TGTGCCATCAGACCTGGACTAGCGGGAGGGCTACGCACAGATACGCAGTATTTT.

This chain connects TRBV7-2 to TRBJ2-5; 11 positions agree with TRBD2. V lost 5 bases and J lost 4; bases outside the gene matches: 9. The germline V gene has CDR1 SGHTA and CDR2 FQGNSA. This CDR3 spans 16 amino acids. CDR3 sequence: CASSIGSGRARETQYF. CDR3 nucleotide sequence: TGTGCCAGCAGCATAGGTAGCGGGAGGGCTCGAGAGACCCAGTACTTC.

The sample holds a few counts of this clone. The V call is TRBV7-8, the J call TRBJ2-2; D might be TRBD2 (5 bases). Per the germline V gene, CDR1 is SGHVS and CDR2 is FQNEAQ. This CDR3 region has 15 residues. Trimming shortened V by 4 bases and J by 4 bases, and 13 bases separated the two germline ends. The CDR3 spells CASSSSRGGTGELFF. CDR3 nucleotides: TGTGCCAGCAGCTCTAGCCGGGGTGGCACCGGGGAGCTGTTTTTT.

V gene TRBV11-3 combines with J gene TRBJ2-1; no definite D call. The CDR3 runs 15 residues. V was trimmed by 0 bases and J by 5 bases, leaving 11 bases between them. Germline CDR1 reads SGHNT; CDR2 reads YENEEA. The chain's CDR3 is CASSLETGGNNEQFF. CDR3 bases: TGTGCCAGCAGCTTAGAGACTGGCGGTAACAATGAGCAGTTCTTC.

The V and J genes are TRBV2 and TRBJ1-2; 9 nucleotides agree with TRBD1. The CDR3 is 15 residues long. Unmatched junction bases numbered 7, after V lost 3 bases and J lost 5 bases. Germline V gene data show CDR1 as SNHLY and CDR2 as FYNNEI. This CDR3 reads CASSEAQGARYGYTF. The CDR3 DNA sequence: TGTGCCAGCAGTGAGGCACAGGGGGCGCGATATGGCTACACCTTC.

There are a few counts of this clone. This chain links TRBV2 with TRBJ1-1, with D possibly being TRBD1 (5 bases). The germline V and J ends were trimmed by 5 bases and 1 base, with 14 bases remaining between them. The germline gives CDR1 SNHLY, CDR2 FYNNEI. There are 15 residues in the CDR3. CDR3 sequence: CASSSQGHPNTEAFF. The DNA of the CDR3 is TGTGCCAGCAGTTCACAAGGACATCCGAACACTGAAGCTTTCTTT.

The chain employs TRBV11-2 and TRBJ2-7, with a weak D call TRBD1 (5 bases). V was cut by 0 bases and J by 3 bases, with 9 bases left in between. Germline CDR1 SGHAT, CDR2 FQNNGV. The CDR3 contains 14 residues. The CDR3, as DNA: TGTGCCAGCAGCTTAGAGCAGGGATACTACGAGCAGTACTTC. Amino acid sequence: CASSLEQGYYEQYF.

Regarding this clone: Other DNA sequences of this sample code for an identical CDR3. The chain has TRBV18 and TRBJ2-5; 7 bases fit TRBD1. V lost 3 bases to trimming and J lost 2 bases; unmatched junction nucleotides: 3. The CDR3 is made up of 14 amino acids. Germline CDR1 reads KGHSH; CDR2 reads LQKENI. CDR3 sequence reads: CASSPLQGQETQYF. In DNA, the CDR3 is TGTGCCAGCTCACCGCTACAGGGGCAAGAGACCCAGTACTTC.

This chain links TRBV7-9 with TRBJ2-5, with D possibly being TRBD1 (5 bases). Germline V gives CDR1 SEHNR, CDR2 FQNEAQ (reference sequence). The CDR3 is made up of 15 amino acids. The ends were cut back, 3 bases at V and 2 bases at J, with 13 bases in the middle. The chain's CDR3 is CASSLGRALQETQYF. CDR3 DNA sequence: TGTGCCAGCAGCTTGGGCAGGGCCCTACAAGAGACCCAGTACTTC.

The chain employs TRBV19 and TRBJ2-7; TRBD1 aligns across 10 bases. Trimming cost V 6 bases and J 0 bases; bases outside gene matches: 5. The CDR3 is made up of 15 amino acids. The V gene's germline CDR1 is LNHDA and CDR2 SQIVND (reference sequence). The chain's CDR3 is CASRTGGASSYEQYF. CDR3 bases: TGTGCCAGTAGGACAGGGGGCGCCTCCTCCTACGAGCAGTACTTC.

The gene calls are TRBV6-1 and TRBJ1-4; D unresolved. The CDR3 extends over 17 amino acids. Germline CDR1 and CDR2: MNHNS and SASEGT. V lost 2 bases and J lost 0, with 13 bases in between. In DNA form, the CDR3 reads TGTGCCAGCAGTGAAAAATGGTGGCAGGCAACTAATGAAAAACTGTTTTTT. Amino acids: CASSEKWWQATNEKLFF.

The chain joins TRBV10-2 to TRBJ2-7; TRBD1 agrees at 8 bases. After removal of 7 bases from V and 2 bases from J, the junction contained 1 base not matched to a gene. Germline lookup yields CDR1 WSHSY and CDR2 SAAADI. The CDR3 covers 12 residues. The CDR3 sequence is CASTGGAYEQYF. The CDR3 nucleotides read TGCGCCAGCACAGGGGGCGCCTACGAGCAGTACTTC.